The 32 T cell receptor beta chains presented below share a single source sample, sequenced in a study of blood T cell repertoires in COVID-19. Sequencing was performed with immunoSEQ multiplex PCR; in TCRdb, only in-frame clones are kept and a portion is missing. The sample lists about 190,000 clones, 70% to 85% seen once, with approximately 15% in the top ten. Sequences were obtained from peripheral blood. The receptors were gathered from a man aged 45-65 years who had recovered from COVID-19.

This clone was counted at least ten times. This chain uses TRBV7-2 with TRBJ2-7; D remains unclear. Germline-derived CDR1 and CDR2 are SGHTA and FQGNSA. The CDR3 runs 14 residues. Trimming stripped 1 base from V and 6 bases from J, with 13 bases between. The CDR3 nucleotides read TGTGCCAGCAGCTTAGGACTCGATCGGAGCGAGCAGTACTTC. Its translation is CASSLGLDRSEQYF.

The rearrangement uses TRBV15 and TRBJ2-7, with a tentative D call TRBD1 (5 bases). Trimming stripped 0 bases from V and 4 bases from J, with 13 bases between. Germline values: CDR1 LNHNV, CDR2 YYDKDF (reference sequence). The CDR3 runs 15 residues. For the CDR3, the DNA is TGTGCCACCAGCAGAGATCTAGGGGTTTCTTACGAGCAGTACTTC. It specifies CATSRDLGVSYEQYF. Based on the CDR3 plus reference TRBV15 and TRBJ2-7, the full variable domain is DAMVIQNPRYQVTQFGKPVTLSCSQTLNHNVMYWYQQKSSQAPKLLFHYYDKDFNNEADTPDNFQSRRPNTSFCFLDIRSPGLGDTAMYLCATSRDLGVSYEQYFGPGTRLTVT.

The rearrangement links TRBV19 to TRBJ2-3, with a tentative D call TRBD2 (5 bases). The ends were cut back, 11 bases at V and 0 bases at J, with 18 bases in the middle. Germline V gives CDR1 LNHDA, CDR2 SQIVND (reference sequence). This CDR3 is 15 amino acids long. Here the CDR3 DNA reads TGTGCCGCGAAATTGGCGGGTACTAGCACAGATACGCAGTATTTT. Its protein product is CAAKLAGTSTDTQYF.

On this clone itself: Its ends do not fully match the called genes, so a read error is possible. The chain couples TRBV5-1 to TRBJ2-3, with D possibly being TRBD2 (5 bases). Germline CDR1 and CDR2: SGHRS and YFSETQ. The CDR3 sequence is 17 residues long. The CDR3 nucleotides read TGCGTCAGCAGCTTTAGATCCTTAGCGAGTAGCACAGATACGCAGTATTTT. As protein: CVSSFRSLASSTDTQYF.

V is TRBV10-3 and J is TRBJ1-1, with D possibly TRBD1 on 6 matching bases. The CDR3 is 13 residues long. Germline CDR1 reads ENHRY; CDR2 reads SYGVKD. V was pared by 3 bases and J by 4 bases, with 9 bases between. CDR3 region: CAISERDITEAFF. CDR3 DNA: TGTGCCATCAGTGAAAGGGACATCACTGAAGCTTTCTTT.

The rearrangement uses TRBV20-1 and TRBJ1-2; no firm D call. The germline gives CDR1 DFQATT, CDR2 SNEGSKA (reference sequence). V shed 3 bases and J shed 7 bases, with 9 bases lying between them. This CDR3 contains 11 residues. The DNA of the CDR3 is TGCAGTGCTAGTACTATCGGTGGCTACACCTTC. Translating it yields CSASTIGGYTF.

The rearrangement links TRBV7-6 to TRBJ2-1; a weak D match, TRBD1 (6 bases). V lost 4 bases, J lost 0 bases, and 13 bases lay in between. Per the germline V gene, CDR1 is SGHVS and CDR2 is FNYEAQ. The CDR3 spans 16 residues. The CDR3, as DNA: TGTGCCAGCAGCTACCCGCAGGGGAGCTCCTACAATGAGCAGTTCTTC. Amino acids: CASSYPQGSSYNEQFF.

The J gene is TRBJ2-3, the V gene TRBV2; unclear D gene. Germline V gene lookup returns CDR1 SNHLY and CDR2 FYNNEI. The CDR3 consists of 15 residues. The V end was cut by 5 bases, the J end by 5 bases, with 17 bases between. The CDR3 loop is CASSPLFGGGDTQYF. In DNA, the CDR3 is TGTGCCAGCAGTCCCCTTTTTGGCGGTGGAGATACGCAGTATTTT.

The CDR3, as DNA: TGTGCCAGCAGCTTAGTGCGGGGGCACACCGGGGAGCTGTTTTTT. Translating it yields CASSLVRGHTGELFF. The genes are TRBV7-6 and TRBJ2-2; tentative D call: TRBD2 (7 bases). The CDR3 runs 15 residues. Looked up from germline, CDR1 is SGHVS and CDR2 is FNYEAQ. V dropped 1 base and J dropped 3 bases, with 9 bases sitting between them. Drawing the rest from reference TRBV7-6 and TRBJ2-2, the complete variable domain is GAGVSQSPRYKVTKRGQDVALRCDPISGHVSLYWYRQALGQGPEFLTYFNYEAQQDKSGLPNDRFSAERPEGSISTLTIQRTEQRDSAMYRCASSLVRGHTGELFFGEGSRLTVL.

The chain employs TRBV6-6 and TRBJ2-1; a weak D match, TRBD2 (6 bases). This CDR3 has 16 amino acids. Germline loops: CDR1 MNHNY, CDR2 SVGAGI (reference sequence). V shed 4 bases and J shed 5 bases, with 18 bases lying between them. This CDR3 is CASSLAEPGLNNEQFF. CDR3 coding DNA: TGTGCCAGCAGTTTAGCGGAACCCGGCCTTAACAATGAGCAGTTCTTC.

This rearrangement joins TRBV5-6 to TRBJ2-5; possibly TRBD2 for D (6 bases). The CDR3 extends over 12 amino acids. The germline V and J ends were trimmed by 3 bases and 5 bases, with 8 bases remaining between them. The V gene's germline CDR1 is SGHDT and CDR2 YYEEEE. CDR3 in DNA: TGTGCCAGCAGCTCAAGCGGGGAGACCCAGTACTTC. Translating it yields CASSSSGETQYF.

This clone was counted once. The V gene is TRBV19, the J gene TRBJ2-1; 9 nucleotides agree with TRBD2. There are 18 residues in the CDR3. Germline trimming cut 3 bases from V and 8 bases from J; bases unmatched to any gene: 17. Germline V gene lookup returns CDR1 LNHDA and CDR2 SQIVND (reference sequence). The chain's CDR3 is CASSMRSRLAGPRDEQFF. DNA of the CDR3: TGTGCCAGTAGTATGAGGTCCAGGCTAGCGGGGCCCCGCGATGAGCAGTTCTTC.

The chain joins TRBV3-1 (or the pseudogene TRBV3-2) to TRBJ1-4, with TRBD1 matching over 9 bases. The CDR3 is made up of 15 amino acids. The V gene's germline CDR1 is LGHDT and CDR2 YNNKEL (reference sequence). Trimming at V came to 4 bases and at J to 8 bases, leaving 8 bases not matched to a gene. CDR3 protein: CASSRVGTGSEKLFF. In DNA form, the CDR3 reads TGTGCCAGCAGCCGCGTCGGGACAGGGTCCGAAAAACTGTTTTTT.

A note on this clone: Lacking the conserved final phenylalanine or tryptophan, this CDR3 likely reflects a read error. It is unclear where the CDR3 begins or ends on the DNA, so no DNA is shown, and the CDR3 is as TCRdb lists it. The rearrangement joins TRBV3-1 (or the pseudogene TRBV3-2) to TRBJ1-3. Per germline, CDR1 LGHDT and CDR2 YNNKEL (reference sequence). The CDR3 contains 12 residues when both ends are counted. The chain's CDR3 is CASSQVVAAVGS.

This chain links TRBV5-4 with TRBJ2-5; a possible D gene is TRBD2 (5 bases). The CDR3 is made up of 14 amino acids. V lost 4 bases and J 5 bases, leaving 15 bases between the germline ends. Per the germline V gene, CDR1 is SGHNT and CDR2 is YYREEE (reference sequence). The CDR3 DNA sequence: TGTGCCAGCAGCCAGCCGTCGGAGGTGGAGACCCAGTACTTC. It is translated as CASSQPSEVETQYF. The entire variable domain, with the rest obtained from reference TRBV5-4 and TRBJ2-5, is as follows: ETGVTQSPTHLIKTRGQQVTLRCSSQSGHNTVSWYQQALGQGPQFIFQYYREEENGRGNFPPRFSGLQFPNYSSELNVNALELDDSALYLCASSQPSEVETQYFGPGTRLLVL.

The chain carries TRBV6-5 and TRBJ2-1; D gene unclear. CDR3 length equals 15 residues. Trimming took off 6 bases at V and 5 bases at J, with 17 bases between the two ends. Germline V CDR1 and CDR2: MNHEY, SVGAGI. The CDR3 loop reads CASSQRSQIDNEQFF. In DNA form, the CDR3 reads TGTGCCAGCAGCCAAAGGTCACAGATAGACAATGAGCAGTTCTTC.

A few counts support this clone. The rearrangement joins TRBV29-1 to TRBJ1-2; weak D call: TRBD1 (6 bases). The germline CDR1 and CDR2 sequences are SQVTM and ANQGSEA. V lost 2 bases to trimming and J lost 4 bases, with 14 bases between them. CDR3 length: 14 amino acids. The CDR3 spells CSVELPSGVYGYTF. Written as DNA, the CDR3 is TGCAGCGTTGAACTCCCGTCAGGGGTCTATGGCTACACCTTC.

To note about this clone: At the DNA level, this CDR3 is encoded by other sequences in the same sample as well. This sequence joins TRBV7-3 and TRBJ2-6; unclear D gene. The CDR3 consists of 14 residues. Trimming took off 5 bases at V and 0 bases at J, with 5 bases between the two ends. Germline-derived CDR1 and CDR2 are SGHTA and FQGTGA. The CDR3 bases are TGTGCCAGCAGCCCCAGCTCTGGGGCCAACGTCCTGACTTTC. Its protein product is CASSPSSGANVLTF.

In its sample, this clone was seen a few times. The V call is TRBV16, the J call TRBJ1-2, with 10 bases that match TRBD1. The CDR3 sequence is 13 residues long. V trimming: 5 bases; J trimming: 7 bases; junction bases outside the gene matches: 4. Germline V gene lookup returns CDR1 KGHSY and CDR2 FQNENV. The CDR3 DNA reads as TGTGCCAGCAGCGAAGACAGGGGGCCTGGCTACACCTTC. Translation gives CASSEDRGPGYTF.

The sample holds a few counts of this clone. CDR3 sequence reads: CASSLGRGFENEKLFF. CDR3 in DNA: TGCGCCAGCAGCTTGGGCAGGGGTTTTGAGAATGAAAAACTGTTTTTT. The chain carries TRBV5-1 and TRBJ1-4; perhaps TRBD1 as D (6 bases). The ends were cut back, 0 bases at V and 5 bases at J, with 14 bases in the middle. Germline V lookup: CDR1 SGHRS, CDR2 YFSETQ. The CDR3 has 16 residues. The full variable domain, in which reference TRBV5-1 and TRBJ1-4 provide the parts outside the CDR3, is KAGVTQTPRYLIKTRGQQVTLSCSPISGHRSVSWYQQTPGQGLQFLFEYFSETQRNKGNFPGRFSGRQFSNSRSEMNVSTLELGDSALYLCASSLGRGFENEKLFFGSGTQLSVL.

The rearrangement links TRBV30 to TRBJ1-2, with D perhaps TRBD1 (5 bases). The CDR3 extends over 12 amino acids. CDR1 and CDR2 (germline): GTSNPN, SVGIG (reference sequence). Trimming cost V 7 bases and J 0 bases, with 9 bases left between them. The CDR3 protein is CASLTANYGYTF. The CDR3 DNA reads TGTGCCTCCCTGACAGCTAACTATGGCTACACCTTC.

The rearrangement uses TRBV2 and TRBJ1-2; D uncertain. Looked up from germline, CDR1 is SNHLY and CDR2 is FYNNEI. This CDR3 region has 14 residues. V lost 3 bases, J lost 4 bases, and 12 bases lay in between. CDR3 sequence (DNA): TGTGCCAGCAGTGATTGGGAGGTTGTCTATGGCTACACCTTC. Its translation: CASSDWEVVYGYTF.

The V and J genes are TRBV5-6 and TRBJ2-4; 8 nucleotides align to TRBD1. The CDR3 length is 17 residues. CDR1 and CDR2 from the germline V gene are SGHDT and YYEEEE. Unmatched junction bases numbered 7, after V lost 2 bases and J lost 0 bases. CDR3 amino acids: CASSFTGGSLAKNIQYF. CDR3 sequence (DNA): TGTGCCAGCAGCTTCACAGGGGGGAGTCTAGCCAAAAACATTCAGTACTTC.

The chain combines TRBV9 with TRBJ2-1; D might be TRBD1 (5 bases). The CDR3 extends over 15 amino acids. Trimming removed 3 bases at V and 2 bases at J, with 12 bases between. Germline loops: CDR1 SGDLS, CDR2 YYNGEE. CDR3 sequence reads: CASSADGQTYNEQFF. The CDR3 DNA reads TGTGCCAGCAGCGCGGACGGACAAACCTACAATGAGCAGTTCTTC.

This sequence joins TRBV5-5 and TRBJ2-7; 9 bases match TRBD1. Trimming at V came to 4 bases and at J to 4 bases, leaving 9 bases not matched to a gene. CDR1 and CDR2 from the germline V gene are SGHKS and YYEKEE (reference sequence). The CDR3 sequence is 15 residues long. The CDR3 sequence is CASSLAGTGMYEQYF. The CDR3 DNA reads as TGTGCCAGCAGCCTGGCCGGGACAGGGATGTACGAGCAGTACTTC.

J is TRBJ2-7 and V is TRBV18, with 10 bases lining up with TRBD1. The CDR3 has 14 amino acids. V shed 0 bases, J shed 5 bases, and the junction held 1 base outside the gene matches. Germline V gene lookup returns CDR1 KGHSH and CDR2 LQKENI. CDR3 in amino acids: CASSPPTGGHEQYF. The CDR3, as DNA: TGTGCCAGCTCACCACCGACAGGGGGCCACGAGCAGTACTTC.

V gene TRBV12-3 or TRBV12-4 combines with J gene TRBJ2-7; weak D call: TRBD1 (5 bases). Trimming left V 5 bases short and J 5 bases short, with 10 bases between. This CDR3 has 12 residues. The CDR3 DNA is TGTGCCAGCAGTCACACAGGTGACGAGCAGTACTTC. Residues: CASSHTGDEQYF.

J is TRBJ2-1 and V is TRBV7-6, with D possibly matching TRBD2 (5 bases). This CDR3 has 15 residues. CDR1 is SGHVS, CDR2 FNYEAQ, per germline. V was trimmed by 6 bases and J by 0 bases, leaving 12 bases between them. The CDR3 spells CASSESGSSYNEQFF. CDR3 coding DNA: TGTGCCAGCAGTGAAAGCGGCAGCTCCTACAATGAGCAGTTCTTC.

The rearrangement links TRBV2 to TRBJ1-4, with TRBD1 identical over 7 bases. The trim removed 10 bases at V and 1 base at J, leaving 3 bases unmatched. Germline V lookup: CDR1 SNHLY, CDR2 FYNNEI. The length of the CDR3 is 13 residues. The CDR3 DNA is TGTGCCAACCGACAGGGAACTAATGAAAAACTGTTTTTT. Its translation: CANRQGTNEKLFF. The full variable domain, with the rest looked up from reference TRBV2 and TRBJ1-4, is EPEVTQTPSHQVTQMGQEVILRCVPISNHLYFYWYRQILGQKVEFLVSFYNNEISEKSEIFDDQFSVERPDGSNFTLKIRSTKLEDSAMYFCANRQGTNEKLFFGSGTQLSVL.

The rearrangement uses TRBV12-3 or TRBV12-4 and TRBJ1-1, with a possible D match to TRBD1 (5 bases). Trimming stripped 10 bases from V and 4 bases from J, with 16 bases between. This CDR3 is built from 13 residues. The CDR3 protein is CATLSGGLTEAFF. The CDR3 bases are TGTGCCACCCTTTCCGGGGGACTCACTGAAGCTTTCTTT.

The chain has TRBV18 and TRBJ2-7; possible D gene TRBD1, 8 bases. CDR1 is KGHSH and CDR2 is LQKENI in the germline V gene. The germline V and J ends were trimmed by 4 bases and 4 bases, with 17 bases remaining between them. The CDR3 is 15 residues long. The CDR3 spells CASSQSQGGPYEQYF. For the CDR3, the DNA is TGTGCCAGCTCACAATCACAGGGGGGGCCTTACGAGCAGTACTTC.

This clone appeared a single time. The chain combines TRBV28 with TRBJ1-1; D ambiguous. CDR3 length: 10 residues. Germline CDR1 is MDHEN and CDR2 is SYDVKM. Here the CDR3 reads CEIFDTEAFF. For the CDR3, the DNA is TGTGAAATTTTCGACACTGAAGCTTTCTTT.